This passage covers 10 T cell receptor beta chains from one sample sequenced in a study of blood T cell repertoires in COVID-19. Assay: immunoSEQ multiplex PCR; the TCRdb copy retains only in-frame clones and omits some. Of approximately 37,000 clones listed, around nine tenths were seen once; the top ten hold 7% to 9%. The sequencing input was peripheral blood. The receptors derive from a woman in her 70s with acute or convalescent COVID-19.

This chain joins TRBV20-1 and TRBJ2-4, with D perhaps TRBD2 (7 bases). This CDR3 is built from 15 residues. Germline V lookup: CDR1 DFQATT, CDR2 SNEGSKA (reference sequence). Trimming took 3 bases from V and 9 from J, leaving 21 bases between them. The DNA of the CDR3 is TGCAGTGCTAGTACGGGGGGCTTTCGCGTGGGCATTCAGTACTTC. Protein: CSASTGGFRVGIQYF.

The rearrangement joins TRBV12-5 to TRBJ2-1; 15 nucleotides line up with TRBD2. In germline, CDR1 is LGHNT, CDR2 FRNRAP. V dropped 6 bases and J dropped 2; count of bases not matched to a gene: 2. This CDR3 is 16 amino acids long. CDR3 sequence reads: CASGGLAGGPYNEQFF. DNA for the CDR3: TGTGCTAGTGGGGGACTAGCGGGAGGACCCTACAATGAGCAGTTCTTC.

In DNA, the CDR3 is TGTGCCAGCAGCACGGCGACAGGTACCTATGGCAATGAGCAGTTCTTC. This encodes CASSTATGTYGNEQFF. The chain joins TRBV7-8 to TRBJ2-1, with D maybe TRBD1 (6 bases). The CDR3 spans 16 residues. Trimming took 5 bases from V and 6 from J, leaving 20 bases between them. Germline loops: CDR1 SGHVS, CDR2 FQNEAQ. The whole variable domain, remainder taken from reference TRBV7-8 and TRBJ2-1, is GAGVSQSPRYKVAKRGQDVALRCDPISGHVSLFWYQQALGQGPEFLTYFQNEAQLDKSGLPSDRFFAERPEGSVSTLKIQRTQQEDSAVYLCASSTATGTYGNEQFFGPGTRLTVL.

This chain connects TRBV7-2 to TRBJ2-7; 9 bases agree with TRBD1. CDR1 is SGHTA and CDR2 is FQGNSA in the germline V gene. With V trimmed by 4 bases and J by 5 bases, 3 bases remained unmatched. This CDR3 region has 13 residues. CDR3 nucleotides: TGTGCCAGCAGCTGGGACAGGGCTAACGAGCAGTACGTC. Protein sequence: CASSWDRANEQYV.

The chain carries TRBV2 and TRBJ1-5; no clear D. The CDR3 runs to 15 residues. V lost 6 bases and J 1 base, leaving 13 bases between the germline ends. Germline-derived CDR1 and CDR2 are SNHLY and FYNNEI. The CDR3 nucleotides are TGTGCCAGCAGCTCCGGGTTTCCAAGCAATCAGCCCCAGCATTTT. Encoded protein: CASSSGFPSNQPQHF.

The J gene is TRBJ2-3, the V gene TRBV27, with 8 bases that match TRBD2. V was pared by 6 bases and J by 7 bases, with 6 bases of the junction left unmatched. The length of the CDR3 is 13 residues. The V gene's germline CDR1 is MNHEY and CDR2 SMNVEV (reference sequence). CDR3 DNA: TGTGCCAGCAGCCAGCGGGAGAAATATACGCAGTATTTT. Its translation: CASSQREKYTQYF.

This clone appeared a single time. V and J are TRBV4-3 and TRBJ1-1, with D possibly TRBD1 on 5 matching bases. Germline V gene data show CDR1 as LGHNA and CDR2 as YSLEER. There are 14 residues in the CDR3. V lost 1 base to trimming and J lost 3 bases, with 9 bases between them. CDR3: CASSQVSGDTEAFF. The DNA of the CDR3 is TGCGCCAGCAGCCAAGTTTCGGGGGACACTGAAGCTTTCTTT.

This clone was observed a few times. The chain recombines TRBV9 with TRBJ1-6, with a possible D match to TRBD1 (5 bases). V was clipped by 3 bases and J by 7 bases, with 14 bases between them. This CDR3 is 15 amino acids long. CDR1 SGDLS and CDR2 YYNGEE come from the germline V gene. The CDR3 sequence is CASSGLGGANSPLHF. DNA for the CDR3: TGTGCCAGCAGCGGCCTAGGAGGGGCCAATTCACCCCTCCACTTT.

The chain uses TRBV7-9 and TRBJ2-5; 9 bases match TRBD2. Germline CDR1 is SEHNR and CDR2 is FQNEAQ (reference sequence). V shed 4 bases and J 5 bases; nucleotides not matched to a gene: 8. The CDR3 runs 15 residues. CDR3 coding DNA: TGTGCCAGCAGCTCTCTAGCGGGAACACCGGAGACCCAGTACTTC. Its translation is CASSSLAGTPETQYF.

The chain couples TRBV3-1 (or the pseudogene TRBV3-2) to TRBJ2-1, with 11 bases matching TRBD2. V was clipped by 1 base and J by 10 bases; unmatched bases: 9. CDR1 is LGHDT, CDR2 YNNKEL, per germline (reference sequence). This CDR3 is built from 16 residues. CDR3 DNA sequence: TGTGCCAGCAGCCAAGTTTTCCTAGCGGGGGGAAAAGAGCAGTTCTTC. Translation: CASSQVFLAGGKEQFF.